Below are 18 T cell receptor delta chains sequenced from a single sample in a study of γδ T cells in repeated Plasmodium falciparum infection. Flow sorting of PBMC yielded separate Vgamma9/Vdelta2+ and Vdelta2-negative gammadelta T cell populations for bulk repertoire analysis. TCRdb re-identified clones in the multiplex PCR reads via CATT. The sample contains some 100,000 delta-chain clones, 1.4% of which appear only once. The sequenced material came from gamma-delta T cells from blood. The receptors were gathered from a pool of human donors (malaria-infected and uninfected, not separated).

The table lists this clone with many counts. The protein held in TCRdb is that of a much larger clone and does not match this DNA's translation at residue 9, likely because of a read error; the protein shown is translated from the DNA. The chain couples TRDV2 to TRDJ2, with D possibly being TRDD3 (6 bases). The CDR3 spans 15 residues. Between the trimmed V and J ends, which lost 2 bases and 5 bases, there was a span of 14 bases. CDR1 GEAIGNYY and CDR2 EKD come from the germline V gene. DNA of the CDR3: TGTGCCTGTGACAACGTGGGGATTGATACAGCACAACTCTTCTTT. Protein product: CACDNVGIDTAQLFF.

This clone was seen a few times. TCRdb pairs this DNA with a much larger clone's protein that differs at residue 18, likely a read error; the protein shown was translated from the DNA. The chain couples TRDV1 to TRDJ1; D is possibly TRDD2 (6 bases). CDR1 is TSWWSYY, CDR2 QGS, per germline. This CDR3 spans 20 amino acids. The CDR3 DNA is TGTGCTCTTGGGGAACCCCCCCCTTTCCTATTCGGTCATTCCCCTGATAAACCCATCTTT. Its translation is CALGEPPPFLFGHSPDKPIF.

Details on this clone: This DNA's translation differs at residue 4 from TCRdb's protein, which comes from a much larger clone; a read error is likely, and the protein shown is translated from the DNA. The chain recombines TRDV1 with TRDJ1; the match to TRDD3 covers 11 bases. Germline V CDR1 and CDR2: TSWWSYY, QGS. The CDR3 totals 22 residues. CDR3 sequence: CALRDLALPLYWGIRGTDKLIF. The CDR3 coding sequence is TGTGCTCTTAGGGACCTCGCCCTTCCGCTGTACTGGGGGATAAGGGGCACCGATAAACTCATCTTT.

Concerning this clone itself: The protein given by TCRdb reflects a much larger clone and differs at residue 17 from this DNA's translation, likely from a read error; the protein shown is the DNA's translation. This chain links TRDV2 with TRDJ1; TRDD3 agrees at 13 bases. Matching the DNA to germline supplied the J gene, which TCRdb does not give. Per germline, CDR1 GEAIGNYY and CDR2 EKD. The CDR3 loop spans 23 amino acids. Trimming took 3 bases from V and 3 from J; bases not matched to a gene: 27. DNA of the CDR3: TGTGCCTGTGACCCACGGATACTACTTCCTCCTTGTACTGGGGGATACGTCGCCGATAAACTCATCTTT. Protein sequence: CACDPRILLPPCTGGYVADKLIF.

This clone has only a few counts. For this DNA, TCRdb reports the protein of a much larger clone, which diverges at residue 20, most likely from a read error; the protein presented here is translated directly from the DNA. The chain employs TRDV1 and TRDJ1, with 10 nucleotides matching TRDD3. The germline V gene has CDR1 TSWWSYY and CDR2 QGS. The CDR3 covers 23 residues. The CDR3 DNA follows: TGTGCTCTTGCGGGGCCTTCCTCCACTATCTACTGGGGGATTTCGCCCCACACCGATAGACTCATCTTT. Amino acid sequence: CALAGPSSTIYWGISPHTDRLIF.

On this clone itself: The protein recorded in TCRdb matches a much larger clone and deviates from this DNA's translation at residue 5, suggesting a read error; the protein here is obtained by translating the DNA. The V and J genes are TRDV2 and TRDJ3; perhaps TRDD3 as D (5 bases). The CDR3 spans 19 residues. Trimming took off 3 bases at V and 0 bases at J, with 17 bases between the two ends. The V gene's germline CDR1 is GEAIGNYY and CDR2 EKD. The CDR3 is CACDATGGKSSWDTRQMFF. The CDR3 coding sequence is TGTGCCTGTGACGCAACTGGAGGTAAGAGCTCCTGGGACACCCGACAGATGTTTTTC.

In the case of this clone: The protein that TCRdb holds for this DNA derives from a much larger clone and differs from the translated DNA at residue 7, which likely indicates a read error; the protein shown here is translated from the DNA. V and J are TRDV1 and TRDJ2, with TRDD3 identical over 10 bases. In the absence of a J gene in TCRdb, the DNA was matched to germline to assign it here. Germline values: CDR1 TSWWSYY, CDR2 QGS. Trimming cost V 3 bases and J 1 base; bases outside gene matches: 23. This CDR3 is built from 23 residues. CDR3 residues: CALGDLRLPSQTGGCNLTAQLFF. In DNA form, the CDR3 reads TGTGCTCTTGGGGATCTAAGACTTCCTAGCCAGACTGGGGGATGTAATTTGACAGCACAACTCTTCTTT.

There are many counts of this clone. The chain combines TRDV1 with TRDJ1, with 7 bases aligning to TRDD3. The germline CDR1 and CDR2 sequences are TSWWSYY and QGS. The V segment lost 1 base and the J segment 4 bases; nucleotides outside the gene matches: 18. This CDR3 is 19 amino acids long. The CDR3: CALGEPPAPTGGILDKLIF. CDR3 sequence (DNA): TGTGCTCTTGGGGAACCCCCGGCACCTACGGGTGGGATACTCGATAAACTCATCTTT.

As regards this clone: TCRdb's listed protein matches a much larger clone and diverges from this DNA's translation at residue 6, likely through a read error; the protein shown comes from the DNA. The V and J genes are TRDV2 and TRDJ2, with D perhaps matching TRDD3 (6 bases). Germline CDR1 is GEAIGNYY and CDR2 is EKD. With 3 bases removed from V and 4 bases from J, the gap between germline ends came to 11 bases. CDR3 length equals 14 residues. The chain's CDR3 is CACDDWGPTAQLFF. DNA for the CDR3: TGTGCCTGTGACGATTGGGGGCCGACAGCACAACTCTTCTTT.

This clone appeared a few times. This chain's CDR3 is CALWDLVGGHLHTDKLIF. CDR3 nucleotides: TGTGCCCTTTGGGATCTGGTGGGGGGCCATCTCCATACCGATAAACTCATCTTT. The rearrangement links TRDV1 to TRDJ1; perhaps TRDD3 as D (6 bases). TCRdb records no J gene; here it was assigned by comparing the DNA to germline. Germline V gene data show CDR1 as TSWWSYY and CDR2 as QGS. The CDR3 loop spans 18 amino acids.

As for this clone: Given a much more abundant clone one base away, this may be a read error. This chain's CDR3 is CALGERFGSGYTDKLIF. The DNA for the CDR3 is TGTGCCCTTGGGGAACGTTTTGGGTCGGGGTACACCGATAAACTCATCTTT. The chain employs TRDV1 and TRDJ1; a possible D gene is TRDD3 (5 bases). The J gene was missing in TCRdb and was found by matching the end of the DNA to germline. The CDR3 is 17 residues long. Looked up from germline, CDR1 is TSWWSYY and CDR2 is QGS.

As to this clone: This sequence is one base from a far larger clone and is likely a read error. Other DNA sequences in this specimen translate into the identical CDR3. V gene TRDV2 combines with J gene TRDJ1; perhaps TRDD3 as D (6 bases). TCRdb leaves out the J gene; it was filled in here by matching the DNA to germline. The CDR3 has 16 residues. CDR1 GEAIGNYY and CDR2 EKD come from the germline V gene. The V end was cut by 3 bases, the J end by 0 bases, with 16 bases between. The CDR3: CACDLLGDRYTDKLIF. In nucleotides, the CDR3 is TGTGCCTGTGACTTACTGGGTGATAGGTACACCGATAAACTCATCTTT.

This clone showed up just a few times. This likely came from a read error, as a far larger clone is one base away. Other nucleotide sequences in the sample specify the same CDR3. The chain recombines TRDV2 with TRDJ2, with a possible D match to TRDD3 (5 bases). TCRdb is silent on the J gene; assignment here came from matching the DNA to germline. The CDR3 sequence is 16 residues long. Germline V gene data show CDR1 as GEAIGNYY and CDR2 as EKD. Deletions cut 1 base from V and 0 bases from J, with 11 bases between. The chain's CDR3 is CACDTKGEALTAQLFF. CDR3 sequence (DNA): TGTGCCTGTGACACGAAAGGGGAAGCTTTGACAGCACAACTCTTCTTT.

This clone was recorded a few times. Since a far larger clone is one base different, this is likely a read error. Other DNA sequences of this sample code for an identical CDR3. The V and J genes are TRDV1 and TRDJ1, with TRDD3 identical over 10 bases. Because TCRdb records no J gene, it was assigned here through a match of the DNA to germline. Germline V gene lookup returns CDR1 TSWWSYY and CDR2 QGS. The CDR3 has 22 residues. The CDR3, as DNA: TGTGCCCTTGGGGAACGAGGCTCCTACGATATTTGGGGGATACAGCGCACCGATAAACTCATCTTT. This sequence encodes CALGERGSYDIWGIQRTDKLIF.

This clone was seen a handful of times. The protein given by TCRdb reflects a much larger clone and differs at residue 8 from this DNA's translation, likely from a read error; the protein shown is the DNA's translation. The rearrangement uses TRDV2 and TRDJ3, with a possible D match to TRDD3 (5 bases). TCRdb does not report a J gene; here it was assigned by matching the DNA to germline references. CDR3 length equals 17 residues. Trimming took 1 base from V and 0 from J, leaving 9 bases between them. Per germline, CDR1 GEAIGNYY and CDR2 EKD. CDR3 protein: CACDTGENSWDTRQMFF. CDR3 DNA sequence: TGTGCCTGTGACACAGGGGAGAACTCCTGGGACACCCGACAGATGTTTTTC.

To note about this clone: Translating this DNA gives a protein that differs at residue 5 from the TCRdb one, which belongs to a much larger clone; a read error is likely, and the protein shown is this translation. This sequence joins TRDV2 and TRDJ3; 10 nucleotides match TRDD3. The J gene was missing in TCRdb and was found by matching the end of the DNA to germline. Looked up from germline, CDR1 is GEAIGNYY and CDR2 is EKD. CDR3 length: 21 residues. V was clipped by 3 bases and J by 1 base; unmatched bases: 14. As DNA, the CDR3 is TGTGCCTGTGACGCCGCGCTCCACACTGGGGGATCATCCTGGGACACCCGACAGATGTTTTTC. Amino acids: CACDAALHTGGSSWDTRQMFF.

This clone has just a few counts. A read error likely explains why the TCRdb protein, taken from a much larger clone, differs from this DNA's translation at residue 3; the protein shown is translated from the DNA. This rearrangement joins TRDV2 to TRDJ1, with 9 bases lining up with TRDD3. CDR1 and CDR2 (germline): GEAIGNYY, EKD. CDR3 size: 17 residues. The CDR3 sequence: CARDMVGDTRFTDKLIF. The CDR3 DNA reads as TGTGCCCGTGACATGGTAGGGGATACGCGATTCACCGATAAACTCATCTTT.

As to this clone: This DNA's translation and the protein TCRdb lists, from a much larger clone, do not match at residue 6, likely due to a read error; the protein shown is translated from the DNA. The rearrangement uses TRDV1 and TRDJ1, with D possibly TRDD3 on 5 matching bases. The J gene, not given by TCRdb, was assigned here from a germline match of the nucleotide sequence. Germline V gene data show CDR1 as TSWWSYY and CDR2 as QGS. V lost 4 bases and J 0 bases, leaving 24 bases between the germline ends. The CDR3 extends over 19 amino acids. The CDR3 DNA is TGTGCTCTTGGGGGACCCTCGAGGTCGGGGGCCCTGTACACCGATAAACTCATCTTT. It translates to CALGGPSRSGALYTDKLIF.